This TCR beta chain stems from a study of blood T cell repertoires in COVID-19. Source study methods: Counts of nucleated cells, estimated from reference gene primer amplification, were obtained. The assay was immunoSEQ multiplex PCR, and TCRdb's table has in-frame clones only and misses some. V and J calls and clone size are copied from that table; D and trimming were computed from the DNA. The table records under 250,000 clones, roughly four fifths of them present only once. V lost 6 bases and J lost 14; bases outside the gene matches: 10. The CDR3 is 12 amino acids. Germline CDR1 reads SGHDT; CDR2 reads YYEEEE.

The chain joins TRBV5-6 to TRBJ1-4; 7 nucleotides align to TRBD1. This sequence originates from a middle-aged woman with acute or convalescent COVID-19. The sample was peripheral blood. The CDR3 loop is CASKRRQGMLFF. For the CDR3, the DNA is TGTGCCAGCAAGAGAAGACAGGGTATGCTGTTTTTT.